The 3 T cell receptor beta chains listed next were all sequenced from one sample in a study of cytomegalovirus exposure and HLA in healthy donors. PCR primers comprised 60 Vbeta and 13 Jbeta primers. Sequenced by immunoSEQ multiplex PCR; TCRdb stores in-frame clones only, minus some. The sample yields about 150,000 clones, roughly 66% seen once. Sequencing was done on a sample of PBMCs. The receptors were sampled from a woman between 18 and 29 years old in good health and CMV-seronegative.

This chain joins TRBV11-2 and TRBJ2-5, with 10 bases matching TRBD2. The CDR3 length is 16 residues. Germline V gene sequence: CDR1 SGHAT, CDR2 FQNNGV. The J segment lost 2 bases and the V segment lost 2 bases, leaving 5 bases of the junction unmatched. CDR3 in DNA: TGTGCCAGCAGCTTAAATAGCGGGGGGTCTCAAGAGACCCAGTACTTC. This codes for CASSLNSGGSQETQYF. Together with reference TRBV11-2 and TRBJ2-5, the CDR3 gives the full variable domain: EAGVAQSPRYKIIEKRQSVAFWCNPISGHATLYWYQQILGQGPKLLIQFQNNGVVDDSQLPKDRFSAERLKGVDSTLKIQPAKLEDSAVYLCASSLNSGGSQETQYFGPGTRLLVL.

The DNA for the CDR3 is TGTGCCAGCAGTTCGGACAGGGCGTACAATGAGCAGTTCTTC. It specifies CASSSDRAYNEQFF. The chain employs TRBV6-5 and TRBJ2-1; 8 bases are a match to TRBD1. The CDR3 is 14 residues long. CDR1 is MNHEY, CDR2 SVGAGI, per germline. Trimming took 4 bases from V and 4 from J; bases not matched to a gene: 3.

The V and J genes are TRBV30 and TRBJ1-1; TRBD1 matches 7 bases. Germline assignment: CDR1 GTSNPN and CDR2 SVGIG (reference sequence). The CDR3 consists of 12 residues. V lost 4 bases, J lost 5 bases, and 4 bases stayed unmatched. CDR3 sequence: CAWKQQGTEAFF. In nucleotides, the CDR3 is TGTGCCTGGAAGCAACAGGGGACTGAAGCTTTCTTT.